These 8 T cell receptor beta chains came from one sample sequenced in a study of OX40 agonist ivuxolimab in advanced cancers. Sequencing was performed with immunoSEQ multiplex PCR; in TCRdb, only in-frame clones are kept and a portion is missing. The table includes about 47,000 clones, around four fifths detected once. The material sequenced was CD4+ or CD8+ T cells sorted from blood, taken in a trial of the OX40 agonist ivuxolimab. Receptors were obtained from an adult with an advanced solid tumor such as melanoma, head and neck, liver or kidney cancer.

The V gene is TRBV19, the J gene TRBJ2-1; TRBD2 aligns across 11 bases. The germline V gene encodes CDR1 LNHDA and CDR2 SQIVND (reference sequence). The CDR3 contains 15 residues. V shed 3 bases and J 6 bases; nucleotides not matched to a gene: 4. The CDR3 reads CASSILLAGGNEQFF. In nucleotides, the CDR3 is TGTGCCAGTAGTATTCTCCTAGCGGGAGGCAATGAGCAGTTCTTC.

The chain links TRBV19 to TRBJ1-2; D is possibly TRBD1 (6 bases). The length of the CDR3 is 16 residues. Germline-derived CDR1 and CDR2 are LNHDA and SQIVND (reference sequence). The ends were cut back, 7 bases at V and 0 bases at J, with 18 bases in the middle. The CDR3 region has the DNA TGTGCCAGTATCACTACCGGGACACTTGCTAACTATGGCTACACCTTC. This translates into CASITTGTLANYGYTF.

The chain is built from TRBV11-3 and TRBJ2-7; D may be TRBD2 (5 bases). Germline CDR1 reads SGHNT; CDR2 reads YENEEA. V was clipped by 5 bases and J by 7 bases, with 21 bases between them. The CDR3 loop spans 15 amino acids. CDR3 bases: TGTGCCAGCAGCGACCGGTCGGAGGCAAGGGCGGAGCAGTACTTC. Translating it yields CASSDRSEARAEQYF.

This chain links TRBV4-1 with TRBJ2-7; tentatively, D is TRBD1 (5 bases). The CDR3 spans 13 residues. Germline values: CDR1 MGHRA, CDR2 YSYEKL. V dropped 2 bases and J dropped 4 bases, with 9 bases sitting between them. The CDR3 bases are TGCGCCAGCAGCCAAAGAGACAGTTACGAGCAGTACTTC. It translates to CASSQRDSYEQYF.

This clone was seen a single time. The chain carries TRBV7-9 and TRBJ2-3; D gene ambiguous. Germline CDR1 reads SEHNR; CDR2 reads FQNEAQ (reference sequence). CDR3 size: 15 residues. V was trimmed by 4 bases and J by 0 bases, leaving 11 bases between them. CDR3: CASSSTLVSTDTQYF. CDR3 sequence (DNA): TGTGCCAGCAGCTCGACCCTAGTTAGCACAGATACGCAGTATTTT.

There are a few counts of this clone. The chain carries TRBV2 and TRBJ1-6; D gene unclear. Deletions cut 3 bases from V and 10 bases from J, with 10 bases between. The CDR3 has 13 residues. CDR1 is SNHLY and CDR2 is FYNNEI in the germline V gene. CDR3 in amino acids: CASSDYSESPLHF. The CDR3 nucleotides are TGTGCCAGCAGTGACTACAGCGAATCACCCCTCCACTTT.

The V gene is TRBV4-1, the J gene TRBJ1-1; D unclear. In germline, CDR1 is MGHRA, CDR2 YSYEKL. V lost 2 bases and J lost 3, with 13 bases in between. The CDR3 loop spans 15 amino acids. CDR3 nucleotide sequence: TGCGCCAGCAGCCAACAATTCCCCAAGGACACTGAAGCTTTCTTT. Translated: CASSQQFPKDTEAFF.

A word on this clone: This CDR3 is also generated by other DNA sequences in the sample. The chain joins TRBV9 to TRBJ2-1; 8 positions agree with TRBD2. Looked up from germline, CDR1 is SGDLS and CDR2 is YYNGEE. The CDR3 is 15 residues long. Losses at the gene ends were 4 bases for V and 0 bases for J; bases not matched to a gene: 3. CDR3 coding DNA: TGTGCCAGCAGCCCTAGCGGGCTCTCCTACAATGAGCAGTTCTTC. Amino acid sequence: CASSPSGLSYNEQFF.